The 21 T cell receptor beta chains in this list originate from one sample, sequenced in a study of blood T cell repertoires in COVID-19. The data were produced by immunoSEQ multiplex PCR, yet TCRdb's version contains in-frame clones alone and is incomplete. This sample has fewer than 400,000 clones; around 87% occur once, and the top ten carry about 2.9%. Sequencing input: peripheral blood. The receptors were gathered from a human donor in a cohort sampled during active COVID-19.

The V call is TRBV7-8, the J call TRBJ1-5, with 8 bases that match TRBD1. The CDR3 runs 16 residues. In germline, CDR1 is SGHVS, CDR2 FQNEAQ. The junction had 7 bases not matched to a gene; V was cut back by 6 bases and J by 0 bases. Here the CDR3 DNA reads TGTGCCAGCAGACCTACAGGGGGGCCTAGCAATCAGCCCCAGCATTTT. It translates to CASRPTGGPSNQPQHF.

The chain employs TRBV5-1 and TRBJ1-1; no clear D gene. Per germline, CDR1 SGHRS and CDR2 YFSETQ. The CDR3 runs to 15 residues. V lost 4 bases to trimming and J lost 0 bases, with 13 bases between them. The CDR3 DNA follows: TGCGCCAGCAGCCGGGATGGGTTAATGAACACTGAAGCTTTCTTT. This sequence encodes CASSRDGLMNTEAFF.

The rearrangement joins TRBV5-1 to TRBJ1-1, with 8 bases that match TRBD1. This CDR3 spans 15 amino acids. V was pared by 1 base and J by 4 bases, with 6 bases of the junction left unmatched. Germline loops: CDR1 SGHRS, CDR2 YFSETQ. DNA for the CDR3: TGCGCCAGCAGCTTGACTCAGGGGGCAACCACTGAAGCTTTCTTT. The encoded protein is CASSLTQGATTEAFF.

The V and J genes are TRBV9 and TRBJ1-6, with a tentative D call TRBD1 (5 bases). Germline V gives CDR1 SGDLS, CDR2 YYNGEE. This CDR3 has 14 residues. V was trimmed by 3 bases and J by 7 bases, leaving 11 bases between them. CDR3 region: CASSAGGRNSPLHF. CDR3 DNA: TGTGCCAGCAGCGCGGGGGGGAGAAATTCACCCCTCCACTTT.

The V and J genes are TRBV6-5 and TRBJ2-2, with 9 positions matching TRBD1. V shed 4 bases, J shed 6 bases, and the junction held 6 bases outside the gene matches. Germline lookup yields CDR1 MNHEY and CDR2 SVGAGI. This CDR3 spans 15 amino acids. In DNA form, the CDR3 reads TGTGCCAGCAGTTCTGGGACAGGGCGTCCCGGGGAGCTGTTTTTT. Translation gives CASSSGTGRPGELFF.

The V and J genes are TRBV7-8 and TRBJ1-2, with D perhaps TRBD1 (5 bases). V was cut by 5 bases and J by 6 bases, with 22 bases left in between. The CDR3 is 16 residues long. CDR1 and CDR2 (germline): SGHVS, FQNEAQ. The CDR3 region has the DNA TGTGCCAGCAGCCCACAGGCCCGCCGGGGGTTGGATGGCTACACCTTC. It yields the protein CASSPQARRGLDGYTF.

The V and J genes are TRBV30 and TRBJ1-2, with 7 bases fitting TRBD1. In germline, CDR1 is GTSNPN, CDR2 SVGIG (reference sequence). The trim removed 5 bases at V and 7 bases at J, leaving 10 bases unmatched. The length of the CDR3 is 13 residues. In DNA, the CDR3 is TGTGCCTGGGGACGACAGGGAAACGGTGGCTACACCTTC. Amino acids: CAWGRQGNGGYTF.

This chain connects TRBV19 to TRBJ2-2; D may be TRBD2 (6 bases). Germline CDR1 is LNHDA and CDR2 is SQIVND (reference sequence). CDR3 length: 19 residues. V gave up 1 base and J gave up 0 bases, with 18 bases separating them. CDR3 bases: TGTGCCAGTAGTATAGGTCGGGGAGGTTGGGGCACGAACACCGGGGAGCTGTTTTTT. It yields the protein CASSIGRGGWGTNTGELFF.

The CDR3 here is CASSSTGQAFF. DNA for the CDR3: TGCGCCAGCAGTTCCACAGGGCAAGCTTTCTTT. The J gene is TRBJ1-1, the V gene TRBV5-1, with a possible D match to TRBD1 (6 bases). This CDR3 is 11 amino acids long. Germline lookup yields CDR1 SGHRS and CDR2 YFSETQ. V gave up 5 bases and J gave up 9 bases, with 11 bases separating them.

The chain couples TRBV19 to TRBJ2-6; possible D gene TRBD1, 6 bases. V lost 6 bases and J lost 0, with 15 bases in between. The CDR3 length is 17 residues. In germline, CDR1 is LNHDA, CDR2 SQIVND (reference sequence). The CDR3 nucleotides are TGTGCCAGTAGCCCGAGTGGGGGCAACTCTGGGGCCAACGTCCTGACTTTC. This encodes CASSPSGGNSGANVLTF.

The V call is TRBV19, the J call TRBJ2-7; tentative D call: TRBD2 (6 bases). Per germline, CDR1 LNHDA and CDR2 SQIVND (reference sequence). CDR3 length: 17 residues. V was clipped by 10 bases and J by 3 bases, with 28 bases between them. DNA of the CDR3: TGTGCCATTCAGAGCCCGCGCGGCGGGACCCGATTCTACGAGCAGTACTTC. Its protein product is CAIQSPRGGTRFYEQYF.

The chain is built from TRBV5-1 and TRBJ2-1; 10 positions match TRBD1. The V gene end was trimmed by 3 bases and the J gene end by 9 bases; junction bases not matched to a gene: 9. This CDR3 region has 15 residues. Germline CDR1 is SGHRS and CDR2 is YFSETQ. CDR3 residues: CASSSGQGEWAEQFF. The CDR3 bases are TGCGCCAGCAGCTCAGGACAGGGGGAATGGGCTGAGCAGTTCTTC.

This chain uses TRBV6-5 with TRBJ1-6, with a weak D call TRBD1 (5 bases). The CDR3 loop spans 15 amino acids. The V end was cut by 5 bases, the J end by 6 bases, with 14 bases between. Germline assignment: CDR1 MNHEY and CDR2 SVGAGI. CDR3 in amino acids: CASSPRRGFNSPLHF. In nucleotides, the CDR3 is TGTGCCAGCAGTCCTCGGAGGGGTTTTAATTCACCCCTCCACTTT.

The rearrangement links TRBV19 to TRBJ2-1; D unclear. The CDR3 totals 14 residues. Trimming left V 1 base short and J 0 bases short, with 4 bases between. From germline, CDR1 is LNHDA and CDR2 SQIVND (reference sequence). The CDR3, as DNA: TGTGCCAGTAGTATAGCCGGCTCCTACAATGAGCAGTTCTTC. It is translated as CASSIAGSYNEQFF.

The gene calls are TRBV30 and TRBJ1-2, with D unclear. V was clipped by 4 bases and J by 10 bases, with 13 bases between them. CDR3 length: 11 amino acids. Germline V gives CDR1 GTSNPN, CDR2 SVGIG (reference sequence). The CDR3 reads CAWTGSGDYTF. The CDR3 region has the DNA TGTGCCTGGACCGGAAGCGGGGACTACACCTTC.

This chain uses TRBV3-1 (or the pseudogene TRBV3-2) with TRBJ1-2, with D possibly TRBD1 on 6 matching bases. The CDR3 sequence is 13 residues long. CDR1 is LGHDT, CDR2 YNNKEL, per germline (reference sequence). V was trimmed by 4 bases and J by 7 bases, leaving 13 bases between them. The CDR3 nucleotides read TGTGCCAGCAGCCCGCCCAGGGGCTCTGGCTACACCTTC. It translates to CASSPPRGSGYTF.

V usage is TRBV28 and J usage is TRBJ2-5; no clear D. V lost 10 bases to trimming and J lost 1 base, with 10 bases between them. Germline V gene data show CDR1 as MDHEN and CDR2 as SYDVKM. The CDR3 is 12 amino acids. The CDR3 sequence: CATDTGQETQYF. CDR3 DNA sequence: TGTGCCACCGATACGGGCCAAGAGACCCAGTACTTC.

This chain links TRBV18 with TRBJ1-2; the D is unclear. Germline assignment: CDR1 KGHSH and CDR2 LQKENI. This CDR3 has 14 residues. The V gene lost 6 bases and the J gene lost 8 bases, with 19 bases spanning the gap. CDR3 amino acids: CASSPRGEVNGYTF. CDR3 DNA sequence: TGTGCCAGCTCCCCGCGGGGAGAGGTCAACGGCTACACCTTC.

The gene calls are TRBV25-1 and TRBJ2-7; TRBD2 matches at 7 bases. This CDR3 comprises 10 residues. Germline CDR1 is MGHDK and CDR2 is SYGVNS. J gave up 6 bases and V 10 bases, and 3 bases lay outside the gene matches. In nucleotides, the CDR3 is TGTGCCACCCCGGGGGGCGAGCAGTACTTC. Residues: CATPGGEQYF.

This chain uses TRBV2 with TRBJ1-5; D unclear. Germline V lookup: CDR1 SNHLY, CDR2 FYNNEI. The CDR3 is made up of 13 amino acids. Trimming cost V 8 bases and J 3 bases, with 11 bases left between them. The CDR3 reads CASDGGPNQPQHF. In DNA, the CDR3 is TGTGCCAGCGATGGAGGGCCCAATCAGCCCCAGCATTTT.

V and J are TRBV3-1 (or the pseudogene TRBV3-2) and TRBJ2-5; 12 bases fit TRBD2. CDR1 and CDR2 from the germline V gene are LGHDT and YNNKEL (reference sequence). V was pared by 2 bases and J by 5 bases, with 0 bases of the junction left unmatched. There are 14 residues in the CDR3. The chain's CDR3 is CASSQLAGGETQYF. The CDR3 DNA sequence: TGTGCCAGCAGCCAACTAGCGGGGGGGGAGACCCAGTACTTC.